The clone carrying this TCR beta chain appeared many times. The data belong to a study of patients and donors after allogeneic stem cell transplantation. Via MiXCR, TCRdb re-called the RT-PCR reads, giving one row per CDR3 protein. The data contain 20,000 or so distinct CDR3 sequences, 4.9% of them singletons. The CDR3 extends over 16 amino acids. The junction had 14 bases not matched to a gene; V was cut back by 5 bases and J by 5 bases. This receptor was taken from a human donor who was either an allogeneic HSCT recipient or a stem cell or donor lymphocyte infusion donor (not recorded which). It is not recorded whose cells these are; they may come from a transplant donor. Sequenced sample: blood, either unsorted or a sorted T cell fraction (not recorded which). The rearrangement links TRBV12-3 or TRBV12-4 to TRBJ2-7, with 8 bases identical to TRBD1. CDR3 nucleotide sequence: TGTGCCAGCAGTCCGCGACCGGTCAACAGGGGGGACGAGCAGTACTTC. Translating gives CASSPRPVNRGDEQYF.